This T cell receptor (beta chain) was obtained from a study of OX40 agonist ivuxolimab in advanced cancers. With V trimmed by 5 bases and J by 6 bases, 6 bases remained unmatched. The CDR3 extends over 13 amino acids. Germline V gene lookup returns CDR1 SGHVS and CDR2 FNYEAQ. Only in-frame clones appear in the TCRdb table, and some are missing; sequencing was by immunoSEQ multiplex PCR. The sample includes approximately 66,000 clones, about nine tenths of them seen just once. This clonotype was sampled from an adult with an advanced solid tumor such as melanoma, head and neck, liver or kidney cancer. The V and J genes are TRBV7-6 and TRBJ2-7; 8 nucleotides line up with TRBD1. Source: CD4+ or CD8+ T cells sorted from blood, taken in a trial of the OX40 agonist ivuxolimab. CDR3 loop: CASSQGQAGEQYF. CDR3 nucleotides: TGTGCCAGCAGCCAGGGACAGGCGGGCGAGCAGTACTTC.